Sequencing of this TCR beta chain was carried out in a study of CD8+CD57+ T cells in acquired aplastic anemia. Study overall: Mean DNA quantity obtained from sorted CD4+ and CD8+ cells was about 3.5 ug.

Study-level findings and limits: Roughly 30 sequences, all CD8+ CDR3, were shared between patients and controls.

Details on this clonotype: The antigen is undetermined.

Germline CDR1 KGHDR, CDR2 SFDVKD. Trimming took 5 bases from V and 2 from J, leaving 17 bases between them. CDR3 size: 16 residues. Genomic DNA templated the TCR beta VDJ and CDR3 profiling. Each CDR3 protein gets one entry after TCRdb re-called the reads with MiXCR. The repertoire holds 180,000 or so distinct CDR3 sequences, roughly half seen once, with approximately 2.9% in the top ten. This TCR came from a human donor in good health. V is TRBV24-1 and J is TRBJ2-5; the D gene could be TRBD1 or TRBD2 (5 bases each). Material for sequencing was sorted CD4+, CD8+, or CD8+CD57+ T cells (not recorded which) from PBMCs. CDR3 sequence: CATSVGASSRQETQYF. CDR3 DNA sequence: TGTGCCACCAGTGTAGGGGCTTCTAGCAGACAAGAGACCCAGTACTTC.